Listed below are T cell receptor beta chains from one sample, sequenced in a study of glioma-infiltrating T cells. TCRdb used MiXCR to reprocess the multiplex PCR reads, holding one entry per CDR3 protein. The sample lists some 85,000 distinct CDR3 sequences; about a quarter were seen once. Sequenced: glioma tissue, nonneoplastic brain tissue, or PBMCs (not recorded which). The receptor set was obtained from a human donor with low-grade glioma or glioblastoma, undergoing nonglioma brain surgery, or in good health (not recorded which). Both conserved end residues are part of each CDR3. D genes are given only for firm matches. Only some rows state a clone size, as once, few, many or a class for expanded clones.

>TRBJ1-5|TRBD1|15|TRBV19|many
TGTGCCAGTAGCCGCATAACAGGGGGCGGTCAGCCCCAGCATTTT
CASSRITGGGQPQHF
>TRBJ1-2|NA|12|TRBV7-2|many
TGTGCCAGCAGTCCGGGGTTGCGGGGCTACACCTTC
CASSPGLRGYTF
>TRBJ1-2|NA|11|TRBV19|many
TGTGCCAGTAGTATCGGGCCTTTCGCCTTCTTC
CASSIGPFAFF
>TRBJ1-1|NA|14|TRBV7-9|NA
TGTGCCAGCAGCCCTGCGGTCCTTAACACTGAAGCTTTCTTT
CASSPAVLNTEAFF
>TRBJ1-4|NA|14|TRBV12-3/TRBV12-4|few
TGTGCCAGCAGTTTACGCGGGATTAATGAAAAACTGTTTTTT
CASSLRGINEKLFF
>TRBJ1-4|NA|13|TRBV10-3|few
TGTGCCATCTGTCCGGGGCTCAATGAAAAACTGTTTTTT
CAICPGLNEKLFF
>TRBJ1-1|NA|12|TRBV29-1|many
TGCAGCGTTGAGAGGGGTACTAGTGAAGCTTTCTTT
CSVERGTSEAFF
>TRBJ2-1|NA|16|TRBV9|NA
TGTGCCAGCAGCGTTCTCACGGGTAACTCCTACAATGAGCAGTTCTTC
CASSVLTGNSYNEQFF
>TRBJ2-7|NA|14|TRBV9|many
TGTGCCAGCAGCGTCGAGACAGGCTCCTACGAGCAGTACTTC
CASSVETGSYEQYF
>TRBJ2-5|NA|14|TRBV7-2|many
TGTGCCAGCAGCCACCGTAATCTTCAAGAGACCCAGTACTTC
CASSHRNLQETQYF
>TRBJ1-2|NA|14|TRBV19|NA
TGTGCCAGTAGCCAGGCCAACTCTAGCTATGGCTACACCTTC
CASSQANSSYGYTF
>TRBJ1-6|TRBD1|16|TRBV5-4|few
TGTGCCAGCAGCCTCACGACAGGGGTATCTAATTCACCCCTCCACTTT
CASSLTTGVSNSPLHF
>TRBJ2-7|TRBD2|15|TRBV20-1|many
TGCAGTGCCGAACCCCGGGGAGCGGGGCCCTACGAGCAGTACTTC
CSAEPRGAGPYEQYF